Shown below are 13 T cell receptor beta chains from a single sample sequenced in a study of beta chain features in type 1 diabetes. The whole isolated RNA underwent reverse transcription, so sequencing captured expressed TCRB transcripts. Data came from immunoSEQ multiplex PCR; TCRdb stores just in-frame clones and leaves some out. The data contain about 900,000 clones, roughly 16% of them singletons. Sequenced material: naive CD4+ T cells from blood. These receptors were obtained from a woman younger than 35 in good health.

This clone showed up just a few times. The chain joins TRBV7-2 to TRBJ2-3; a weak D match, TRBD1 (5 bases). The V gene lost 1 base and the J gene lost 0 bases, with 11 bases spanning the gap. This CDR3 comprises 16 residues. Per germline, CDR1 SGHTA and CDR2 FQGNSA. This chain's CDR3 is CASSLGQGRSTDTQYF. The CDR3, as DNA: TGTGCCAGCAGCTTAGGCCAGGGTAGAAGCACAGATACGCAGTATTTT.

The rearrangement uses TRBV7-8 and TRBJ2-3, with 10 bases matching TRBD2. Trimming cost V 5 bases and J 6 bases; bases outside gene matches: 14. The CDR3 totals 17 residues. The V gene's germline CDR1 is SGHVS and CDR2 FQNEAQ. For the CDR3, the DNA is TGTGCCAGCAGCCAATTGGGAAGGCTAGCGGGAGCGGATACGCAGTATTTT. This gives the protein CASSQLGRLAGADTQYF.

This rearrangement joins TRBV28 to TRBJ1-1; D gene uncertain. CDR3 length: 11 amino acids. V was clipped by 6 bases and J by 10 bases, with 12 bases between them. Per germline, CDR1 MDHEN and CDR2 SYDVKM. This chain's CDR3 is CASRLHARAFF. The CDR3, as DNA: TGTGCCAGCAGATTACATGCGAGAGCTTTCTTT.

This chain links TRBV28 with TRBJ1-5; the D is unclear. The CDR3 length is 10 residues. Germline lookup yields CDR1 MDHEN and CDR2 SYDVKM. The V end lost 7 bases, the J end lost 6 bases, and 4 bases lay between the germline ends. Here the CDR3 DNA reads TGTGCCAGCAATGGTCAGCCCCAGCATTTT. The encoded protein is CASNGQPQHF.

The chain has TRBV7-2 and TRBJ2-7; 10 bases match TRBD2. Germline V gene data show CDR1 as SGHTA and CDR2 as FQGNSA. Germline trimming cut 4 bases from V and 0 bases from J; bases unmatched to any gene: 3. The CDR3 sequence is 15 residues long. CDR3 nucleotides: TGTGCCAGCAGCTCACTAGCGGGAAGCTCCTACGAGCAGTACTTC. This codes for CASSSLAGSSYEQYF.

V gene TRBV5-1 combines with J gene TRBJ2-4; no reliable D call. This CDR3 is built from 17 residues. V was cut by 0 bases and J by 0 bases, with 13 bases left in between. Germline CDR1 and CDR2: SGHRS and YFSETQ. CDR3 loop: CASSLGQLGLAKNIQYF. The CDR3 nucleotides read TGCGCCAGCAGCTTGGGGCAGCTAGGTCTAGCCAAAAACATTCAGTACTTC.

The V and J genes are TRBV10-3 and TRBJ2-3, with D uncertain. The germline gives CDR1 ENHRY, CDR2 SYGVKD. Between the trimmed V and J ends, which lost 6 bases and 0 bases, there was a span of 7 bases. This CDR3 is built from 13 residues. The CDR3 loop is CAIRLSSTDTQYF. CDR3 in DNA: TGTGCCATCAGGCTTAGCAGCACAGATACGCAGTATTTT.

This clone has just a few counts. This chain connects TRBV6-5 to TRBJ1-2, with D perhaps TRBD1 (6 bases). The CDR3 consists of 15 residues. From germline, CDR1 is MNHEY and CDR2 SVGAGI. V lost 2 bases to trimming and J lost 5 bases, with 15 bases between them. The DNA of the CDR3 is TGTGCCAGCAGTTACGGTGGGGGCACTTATTATGGCTACACCTTC. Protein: CASSYGGGTYYGYTF.

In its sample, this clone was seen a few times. The CDR3 reads CASRTGPGEVNEQFF. In DNA form, the CDR3 reads TGTGCCAGCAGGACAGGACCCGGAGAGGTCAATGAGCAGTTCTTC. V usage is TRBV6-6 and J usage is TRBJ2-1, with D possibly TRBD1 on 6 matching bases. V lost 6 bases and J 6 bases, leaving 18 bases between the germline ends. Germline V gene lookup returns CDR1 MNHNY and CDR2 SVGAGI (reference sequence). The CDR3 totals 15 residues.

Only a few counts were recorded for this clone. The CDR3 region has the DNA TGCGCCAGCAGCTTGACAGGGGGCAATCAGCCCCAGCATTTT. Translation gives CASSLTGGNQPQHF. The gene calls are TRBV5-1 and TRBJ1-5, with 7 bases aligning to TRBD1. Germline assignment: CDR1 SGHRS and CDR2 YFSETQ. There are 14 residues in the CDR3. Germline trimming cut 1 base from V and 2 bases from J; bases unmatched to any gene: 0.

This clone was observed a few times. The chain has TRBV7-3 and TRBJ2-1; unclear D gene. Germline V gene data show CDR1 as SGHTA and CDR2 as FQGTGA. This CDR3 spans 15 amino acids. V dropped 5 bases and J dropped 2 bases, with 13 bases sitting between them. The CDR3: CASSLGVGTYNEQFF. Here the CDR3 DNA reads TGTGCCAGCAGCCTTGGGGTGGGGACCTACAATGAGCAGTTCTTC.

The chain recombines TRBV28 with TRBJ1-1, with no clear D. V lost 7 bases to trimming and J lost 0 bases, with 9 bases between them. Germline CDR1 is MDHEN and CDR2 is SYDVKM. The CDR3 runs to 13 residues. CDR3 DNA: TGTGCCAGCATTTCGGGCGTGAACACTGAAGCTTTCTTT. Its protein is CASISGVNTEAFF.

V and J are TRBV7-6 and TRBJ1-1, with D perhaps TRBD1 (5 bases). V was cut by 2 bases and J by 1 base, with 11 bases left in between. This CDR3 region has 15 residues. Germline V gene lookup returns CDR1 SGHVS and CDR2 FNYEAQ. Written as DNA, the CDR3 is TGTGCCAGCAGCTTATTCGACAGAGCGAACACTGAAGCTTTCTTT. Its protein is CASSLFDRANTEAFF.